The 25 T cell receptor beta chains below come from one sample, sequenced in a study of T-cell reconstitution after alpha-beta-depleted transplantation in children. Unique molecular identifiers were used to barcode this TCRbeta library. TCRdb reanalysed the PCR reads using MiXCR and keeps one entry per CDR3 protein. The data show fewer than 350,000 distinct CDR3 sequences, around 10% seen once. The sequencing used peripheral blood, collected 180 days after TCRalphabeta/CD19-depleted stem cell transplant. The receptors originated from a male patient under 10 years old who had a stem cell transplant for chronic granulomatous disease, so the T cells may come from the graft donor.

The V gene is TRBV28, the J gene TRBJ1-1; D not resolved. The CDR3 extends over 11 amino acids. V lost 6 bases and J lost 4, with 6 bases in between. Germline lookup yields CDR1 MDHEN and CDR2 SYDVKM. The chain's CDR3 is CASSQPTEAFF. Here the CDR3 DNA reads TGTGCCAGCAGCCAACCCACTGAAGCTTTCTTT.

This clonotype showed up many times. The rearrangement joins TRBV5-6 to TRBJ2-7, with 8 positions matching TRBD1. Unmatched junction bases numbered 4, after V lost 4 bases and J lost 1 base. Germline V gives CDR1 SGHDT, CDR2 YYEEEE. The CDR3 runs 14 residues. This chain's CDR3 is CASSADRGSYEQYF. The DNA for the CDR3 is TGTGCCAGCAGCGCAGACAGGGGATCCTACGAGCAGTACTTC.

This clonotype was counted ten times or more. The V gene is TRBV20-1, the J gene TRBJ1-4, with D unresolved. CDR3 length: 13 residues. Trimming left V 3 bases short and J 2 bases short, with 7 bases between. The V gene's germline CDR1 is DFQATT and CDR2 SNEGSKA (reference sequence). CDR3 in DNA: TGCAGTGCTAGCCACGGGACTAATGAAAAACTGTTTTTT. This sequence encodes CSASHGTNEKLFF.

In its sample, this clonotype was seen many times. For the CDR3, the DNA is TGTGCCAGCCGGAGGACAGTCTTCCCCCTCTCTGGGGCCAACGTCCTGACTTTC. Translating gives CASRRTVFPLSGANVLTF. This chain joins TRBV27 and TRBJ2-6, with TRBD1 as a possible D gene (6 bases). The ends were cut back, 8 bases at V and 0 bases at J, with 20 bases in the middle. Germline V CDR1 and CDR2: MNHEY, SMNVEV (reference sequence). The CDR3 covers 18 residues.

This clonotype was seen repeatedly, ten times or more. The chain has TRBV6-1 and TRBJ2-1, with D perhaps matching TRBD1 or TRBD2 (7 bases each). The V end lost 7 bases, the J end lost 2 bases, and 18 bases lay between the germline ends. The CDR3 has 16 residues. Germline V gene data show CDR1 as MNHNS and CDR2 as SASEGT. Written as DNA, the CDR3 is TGTGCCAGCACCAAAGTGGGGGGGACAGCCTACAATGAGCAGTTCTTC. Protein product: CASTKVGGTAYNEQFF.

This clonotype was observed many times. V gene TRBV7-8 combines with J gene TRBJ2-5; 8 bases are shared with TRBD2. The germline V gene has CDR1 SGHVS and CDR2 FQNEAQ. J was trimmed by 3 bases and V by 5 bases; bases with no gene match: 11. There are 16 residues in the CDR3. CDR3 residues: CASSKTPGSGKETQYF. DNA for the CDR3: TGTGCCAGCAGCAAGACCCCGGGTAGCGGGAAAGAGACCCAGTACTTC. The full variable domain, completed using reference TRBV7-8 and TRBJ2-5, is GAGVSQSPRYKVAKRGQDVALRCDPISGHVSLFWYQQALGQGPEFLTYFQNEAQLDKSGLPSDRFFAERPEGSVSTLKIQRTQQEDSAVYLCASSKTPGSGKETQYFGPGTRLLVL.

V usage is TRBV18 and J usage is TRBJ2-1; unclear D gene. CDR1 is KGHSH, CDR2 LQKENI, per germline. Trimming removed 0 bases at V and 0 bases at J, with 9 bases between. This CDR3 is built from 16 residues. CDR3 in amino acids: CASSPPSLISYNEQFF. The CDR3 bases are TGTGCCAGCTCACCACCTTCCCTCATCTCCTACAATGAGCAGTTCTTC.

About this clonotype itself: A read error is possible here, since a much larger clone lies one base away. The CDR3 spells CASSQIAGGSGELFF. CDR3 sequence (DNA): TGTGCCAGCAGTCAAATAGCGGGAGGGTCCGGGGAGCTGTTTTTT. The chain carries TRBV12-3 or TRBV12-4 and TRBJ2-2; 11 bases are shared with TRBD2. V shed 5 bases and J 6 bases; nucleotides not matched to a gene: 5. The CDR3 loop spans 15 amino acids.

Points on this clonotype: This may arise from a read error, as a much more abundant clone is one base away. The J gene is TRBJ2-7, the V gene TRBV28; D possibly matches TRBD1 or TRBD2 (6 bases each). V was cut by 8 bases and J by 6 bases, with 14 bases left in between. CDR3 length: 12 residues. The germline V gene encodes CDR1 MDHEN and CDR2 SYDVKM. CDR3 sequence: CASASGGREQYF. CDR3 nucleotide sequence: TGTGCCAGCGCCTCCGGGGGCCGCGAGCAGTACTTC.

This chain connects TRBV3-1 to TRBJ2-7; TRBD2 matches 10 bases. Germline loops: CDR1 LGHDT, CDR2 YNNKEL (reference sequence). J gave up 5 bases and V 11 bases, and 21 bases lay outside the gene matches. The CDR3 totals 17 residues. In DNA, the CDR3 is TGTGCCTGCTGCCAAGGGCTGAGGGCTAGCGGGAGCCACGAGCAGTACTTC. Translated: CACCQGLRASGSHEQYF.

This clonotype was observed a few times. The rearrangement uses TRBV3-1 and TRBJ2-7; 7 bases fit TRBD1. CDR1 and CDR2 (germline): LGHDT, YNNKEL (reference sequence). This CDR3 comprises 13 residues. In DNA form, the CDR3 reads TGTGCCAGCAGCCAGAGTCCGGGACAGACAAGTGTAGTC. Translated: CASSQSPGQTSVV.

Comments on this clonotype: It may be a read error: a sequence one base away is much more abundant. The rearrangement uses TRBV7-2 and TRBJ2-7, with a weak D call TRBD1 (6 bases). CDR1 and CDR2 from the germline V gene are SGHTA and FQGNSA. V lost 5 bases to trimming and J lost 3 bases, with 14 bases between them. The CDR3 spans 14 residues. The CDR3 DNA sequence: TGTGCCAGCAGCAGCAAGGGGGTGGACTACGAGCAGTACTTC. Protein product: CASSSKGVDYEQYF.

This clonotype was picked up many times. The V gene is TRBV4-3, the J gene TRBJ2-1; 7 nucleotides match TRBD2. Germline CDR1 reads LGHNA; CDR2 reads YSLEER. Trimming cost V 3 bases and J 7 bases; bases outside gene matches: 6. The CDR3 consists of 14 residues. The CDR3 DNA sequence: TGCGCCAGCAGCCAGCATCGTAGCGGGAATGAGCAGTTCTTC. Translated: CASSQHRSGNEQFF.

Many counts were recorded for this clonotype. This chain joins TRBV5-1 and TRBJ2-7, with no clear D. Trimming left V 0 bases short and J 3 bases short, with 16 bases between. The germline gives CDR1 SGHRS, CDR2 YFSETQ. This CDR3 has 16 amino acids. The CDR3 DNA sequence: TGCGCCAGCAGCTTGGACAGCCAAGCCCACTACTACGAGCAGTACTTC. This codes for CASSLDSQAHYYEQYF.

The rearrangement links TRBV11-2 to TRBJ2-3; D not certain. The CDR3 covers 12 residues. With 8 bases removed from V and 2 bases from J, the gap between germline ends came to 8 bases. Germline V CDR1 and CDR2: SGHAT, FQNNGV. CDR3 loop: CASGSNTDTQYF. The CDR3 region has the DNA TGTGCCAGCGGATCAAACACAGATACGCAGTATTTT.

For this clonotype: The germline gene is not matched at one end of the junction; a read error may be the cause. CDR3 nucleotide sequence: TGTGCCAACTCACCGCCGGACAGCCTTTTCTACGAGCAGTACTTC. Its protein product is CANSPPDSLFYEQYF. The genes are TRBV18 and TRBJ2-7; D possibly corresponds to TRBD1 (6 bases). CDR3 length equals 15 residues. Germline CDR1 and CDR2: KGHSH and LQKENI.

This clonotype was detected ten times or more. This chain connects TRBV11-2 to TRBJ2-5; 8 bases are a match to TRBD1. The CDR3 totals 16 residues. V shed 1 base, J shed 5 bases, and the junction held 9 bases outside the gene matches. From germline, CDR1 is SGHAT and CDR2 FQNNGV. The CDR3 sequence: CASSLVAGQGTETQYF. CDR3 sequence (DNA): TGTGCCAGCAGCTTAGTGGCAGGACAGGGAACCGAGACCCAGTACTTC.

Note on this clonotype: An end of the junction differs from the germline gene, which may be a read error. This rearrangement joins TRBV25-1 to TRBJ1-2; 9 bases are a match to TRBD1. CDR1 is MGHDK and CDR2 is SYGVNS in the germline V gene. The CDR3 is 15 residues long. CDR3 bases: TGTGCCAGCACCCCTCCGGGACAGGGAGACTATGGCGACACCTTC. It translates to CASTPPGQGDYGDTF.

This clonotype appeared many times. The chain combines TRBV7-9 with TRBJ2-7; D gene unclear. V lost 3 bases, J lost 6 bases, and 9 bases lay in between. CDR1 SEHNR and CDR2 FQNEAQ come from the germline V gene (reference sequence). This CDR3 contains 12 residues. CDR3 sequence: CASSFPGSEQYF. CDR3 nucleotides: TGTGCCAGCAGCTTTCCGGGCAGCGAGCAGTACTTC.

The table lists this clonotype with many counts. This chain joins TRBV6-2 or TRBV6-3 and TRBJ1-4; D may be TRBD1 (5 bases). With 6 bases removed from V and 8 bases from J, the gap between germline ends came to 19 bases. The CDR3 is made up of 15 amino acids. CDR1 MNHEY and CDR2 SVGEGT come from the germline V gene. The DNA for the CDR3 is TGTGCCAGCAGGCTACGGGACTCCTGGATAGAAAAACTGTTTTTT. Protein product: CASRLRDSWIEKLFF.

This clonotype was observed a few times. The V gene is TRBV19, the J gene TRBJ1-1, with a possible D match to TRBD1 (5 bases). Germline loops: CDR1 LNHDA, CDR2 SQIVND (reference sequence). The V end lost 6 bases, the J end lost 6 bases, and 14 bases lay between the germline ends. The CDR3 has 13 residues. The CDR3 DNA reads TGTGCCAGTAGACCCCAGGGAGGGGCTGAAGCTTTCTTT. Amino acid sequence: CASRPQGGAEAFF. The variable domain in full, with the rest retrieved from reference TRBV19 and TRBJ1-1, is DGGITQSPKYLFRKEGQNVTLSCEQNLNHDAMYWYRQDPGQGLRLIYYSQIVNDFQKGDIAEGYSVSREKKESFPLTVTSAQKNPTAFYLCASRPQGGAEAFFGQGTRLTVV.

This clonotype has a count of ten or more. The rearrangement links TRBV20-1 to TRBJ2-3, with unresolved D. V dropped 5 bases and J dropped 6 bases, with 12 bases sitting between them. This CDR3 is 12 amino acids long. Germline V lookup: CDR1 DFQATT, CDR2 SNEGSKA (reference sequence). The CDR3 loop is CSAGASPDTQYF. The CDR3 DNA sequence: TGCAGTGCTGGAGCTAGTCCCGATACGCAGTATTTT.

This clonotype was counted ten times or more. The J gene is TRBJ1-3, the V gene TRBV6-1, with a weak D call TRBD1 (6 bases). CDR3 length: 14 residues. Trimming cost V 6 bases and J 0 bases, with 9 bases left between them. Per germline, CDR1 MNHNS and CDR2 SASEGT. The CDR3 bases are TGTGCCAGCAGCCAAGGGGGCTCTGGAAACACCATATATTTT. This translates into CASSQGGSGNTIYF.

This clonotype was recorded at least ten times. V usage is TRBV12-5 and J usage is TRBJ2-1; 10 bases are shared with TRBD2. This CDR3 region has 18 residues. From germline, CDR1 is LGHNT and CDR2 FRNRAP. V shed 0 bases, J shed 7 bases, and the junction held 12 bases outside the gene matches. The CDR3 sequence: CASGLVVTAGGPYNEQFF. In DNA form, the CDR3 reads TGTGCTAGTGGTTTGGTAGTCACAGCGGGAGGGCCGTATAATGAGCAGTTCTTC.

This clonotype was seen at least ten times. The chain is built from TRBV20-1 and TRBJ2-7, with unresolved D. The CDR3 covers 12 residues. V lost 0 bases to trimming and J lost 2 bases, with 5 bases between them. Germline V CDR1 and CDR2: DFQATT, SNEGSKA (reference sequence). CDR3 amino acids: CSARDTPYEQYF. The CDR3, as DNA: TGCAGTGCTAGAGATACTCCCTACGAGCAGTACTTC.